The rows below give T cell receptor beta chains drawn from one sample of a study of blood T cell repertoires in COVID-19. Sequencing used immunoSEQ multiplex PCR; TCRdb keeps in-frame clones, though not all of them. This table has 200,000 to 300,000 clones, 82% appearing once. Material for sequencing was peripheral blood. These receptor sequences come from a woman aged 55 to 70 with active or convalescent COVID-19. Each CDR3 is given with its conserved first and last residue. A D gene is named only where the DNA matches it firmly. Not every row has a clone size; where given, it reads once, few, many or a size class.

D	V	size	J	DNA	CDR3
TRBD1	TRBV5-4	-	TRBJ1-2	TGTGCCAGCAGCTTGGCCGGGGGACAGGCTCTCTATGGCTACACCTTC	CASSLAGGQALYGYTF
TRBD1	TRBV5-1	-	TRBJ1-2	TGCGCCAGCAGCTCCTCAACAGGGGGCGGACATGGCTACACCTTC	CASSSSTGGGHGYTF
TRBD1	TRBV18	-	TRBJ1-1	TGTGCCAGCTCACCACTCGGACAGGGGAACACTGAAGCTTTCTTT	CASSPLGQGNTEAFF
TRBD2	TRBV5-4	-	TRBJ2-3	TGTGCCAGCAGCCTCAATAGCGGGGGGGGAGTAACAGATACGCAGTATTTT	CASSLNSGGGVTDTQYF
TRBD1	TRBV6-6	-	TRBJ1-4	TGTGCCAGCAGTTACTCGACCTCAGGGGGTGGGGAAAAACTGTTTTTT	CASSYSTSGGGEKLFF
-	TRBV19	-	TRBJ1-2	TGTGCCAGTACCACCAGGCTCAGTAACTATGGCTACACCTTC	CASTTRLSNYGYTF
-	TRBV4-3	once	TRBJ2-2	TGCGCCAGCAGCCCTGCCCTTAACAGGATTACCGGGGAGCTGTTTTTT	CASSPALNRITGELFF
TRBD2	TRBV2	few	TRBJ2-7	TGTGCCAGCACCCTGAGGACTAGCTCTACCGACGAGCAGTACTTC	CASTLRTSSTDEQYF
TRBD1	TRBV7-6	many	TRBJ2-1	TGTGCCAGCAGCCGAAGACAGGGGGTAGTCTACAATGAGCAGTTCTTC	CASSRRQGVVYNEQFF
TRBD2	TRBV15	-	TRBJ2-2	TGTGCCACCAGCAGAGACTTACCTTCCGGGACTAGCGGGGTATTCACCGGGGAGCTGTTTTTT	CATSRDLPSGTSGVFTGELFF
TRBD2	TRBV19	once	TRBJ2-3	TGTGCCAGTAGTATATCTAGCGGGGGGGCCAGTGATACGCAGTATTTT	CASSISSGGASDTQYF
-	TRBV9	-	TRBJ1-2	TGTGCCAGCAGCTCTACAGGGTCCAGTGGCTACACCTTC	CASSSTGSSGYTF
-	TRBV19	-	TRBJ1-3	TGTGCCAGTAGAGACCCCGGGAGGCAATTTCGGAACACCATATATTTT	CASRDPGRQFRNTIYF
-	TRBV19	-	TRBJ1-2	TGTGCCAGTAGTATGGAGGGGCCCTGGGCCAACTATGGCTACACCTTC	CASSMEGPWANYGYTF
TRBD1	TRBV5-4	-	TRBJ2-1	TGTGCCAGCAGCGTTGGGACAGCGGAGGTGGGATACAATGAGCAGTTCTTC	CASSVGTAEVGYNEQFF
-	TRBV9	once	TRBJ2-3	TGTGCCAGCAGCGTAGGATCCGGGACCGCGGGGGATACGCAGTATTTT	CASSVGSGTAGDTQYF
TRBD2	TRBV5-1	-	TRBJ2-2	TGCGCCAGCAGCCGGCGGGAGGCTTCGAACACCGGGGAGCTGTTTTTT	CASSRREASNTGELFF
TRBD1	TRBV6-6	-	TRBJ1-1	TGTGCCAGCAGTTGGGAGGACAGGGGTGAAGCTTTCTTT	CASSWEDRGEAFF
-	TRBV2	few	TRBJ2-7	TGTGCCAGCGCACCCAGAAGGGGCACGGAGCAGTACTTC	CASAPRRGTEQYF
-	TRBV20-1	-	TRBJ2-5	TGCAGTGCTAGTTCCGGCGCGGAAGAGACCCAGTACTTC	CSASSGAEETQYF
TRBD1	TRBV7-6	-	TRBJ1-2	TGTGCCAGCAGCTTAGGGACAGGGTCCTATGGCTACACCTTC	CASSLGTGSYGYTF
TRBD2	TRBV5-1	-	TRBJ2-3	TGCGCCAGCAGCTTTCGCGGGGGGGCGGGAGATACGCAGTATTTT	CASSFRGGAGDTQYF
-	TRBV7-3	-	TRBJ2-2	TGTGCCAGCAGCCCACAGGGTGGGGGCACCGGGGAGCTGTTTTTT	CASSPQGGGTGELFF
-	TRBV10-3	-	TRBJ2-5	TGTGCCATCAGGAGGGGGATGGGGGAGACCCAGTACTTC	CAIRRGMGETQYF
TRBD2	TRBV27	-	TRBJ2-5	TGTGCCAGCAGCGCCCTTCAGAGCGGGGTAGAGACCCAGTACTTC	CASSALQSGVETQYF
TRBD1	TRBV5-4	-	TRBJ1-2	TGTGCCAGCAGCCATGAGGGACAGGGGTGGAACTATGGCTACACCTTC	CASSHEGQGWNYGYTF
-	TRBV7-3	-	TRBJ2-5	TGTGCCAGCAGCAGTGGACAGCAAGAGACCCAGTACTTC	CASSSGQQETQYF
-	TRBV4-1	-	TRBJ2-7	TGCGCCAGCAGCCCTTTCGACACCAGCTCCTACGAGCAGTACTTC	CASSPFDTSSYEQYF
TRBD1	TRBV30	-	TRBJ1-4	TGTGCCTGGAAAACGGGACAGGAGGTTGAAAAACTGTTTTTT	CAWKTGQEVEKLFF
TRBD1	TRBV7-6	-	TRBJ2-1	TGTGCCAGCAGCTTAGGGGACAGGAGGAATGAGCAGTTCTTC	CASSLGDRRNEQFF
-	TRBV7-7	-	TRBJ2-5	TGTGCCAGCAGCTCCCTGGGAGGTGGGAGGCAAGAGACCCAGTACTTC	CASSSLGGGRQETQYF
-	TRBV7-9	-	TRBJ1-1	TGTGCCAGCAGCCCTACCCCACGGAACACTGAAGCTTTCTTT	CASSPTPRNTEAFF
TRBD2	TRBV5-4	-	TRBJ2-3	TGTGCCAGCAGCTTAGCGGGGGATTTGGGAGATACGCAGTATTTT	CASSLAGDLGDTQYF
-	TRBV5-8	many	TRBJ1-1	TGTGCCAGCAGCTTGGTGGGGGGACCTAACACTGAAGCTTTCTTT	CASSLVGGPNTEAFF
-	TRBV19	-	TRBJ1-5	TGTGCCAGTAGTAGTGTCTGGCGCGGGGGATCGAGCAATCAGCCCCAGCATTTT	CASSSVWRGGSSNQPQHF
-	TRBV16	-	TRBJ2-7	TGTGCCAGCAGCCAATCTACCGGGTCCCTCGAGCAGTACTTC	CASSQSTGSLEQYF
TRBD1	TRBV27	few	TRBJ1-4	TGTGCCACCAGGGGACAGGGGGCGTATGAAAAACTGTTTTTT	CATRGQGAYEKLFF
-	TRBV7-6	few	TRBJ1-1	TGTGCCAGCGGCAAGGGGGTTAACACTGAAGCTTTCTTT	CASGKGVNTEAFF
-	TRBV6-2/TRBV6-3	-	TRBJ2-7	TGTGCCAGCAGTATTACAGGTGGAGCTTACTACGAGCAGTACTTC	CASSITGGAYYEQYF
TRBD1	TRBV10-2	-	TRBJ1-3	TGCGCCAGCAGCGACAGGGGGGGTTCTGGAAACACCATATATTTT	CASSDRGGSGNTIYF
TRBD1	TRBV24-1	-	TRBJ1-1	TGTGCCACCAGTGAGGCGACAGGGGCTCGAGGGACTGAAGCTTTCTTT	CATSEATGARGTEAFF
TRBD1	TRBV5-1	once	TRBJ1-4	TGCGCCAGCAGCGGCGAACAGGGGGTGGGAGAAAAACTGTTTTTT	CASSGEQGVGEKLFF
-	TRBV5-1	-	TRBJ1-5	TGCGCCAGCAGCTTGGGGGGGCCCAGCGATCAGCCCCAGCATTTT	CASSLGGPSDQPQHF
TRBD1	TRBV5-1	-	TRBJ1-6	TGCGCCAGCAGCCTCGGGACAGGGGGCTCGAATTCACCCCTCCACTTT	CASSLGTGGSNSPLHF